These 4 T cell receptor beta chains were all obtained from the same sample, sequenced in a study of blood T cell repertoires in COVID-19 (dated by TCRdb to 2020 to 2021). The library was obtained by the immunoSEQ multiplex PCR assay. The immuneACCESS repertoire file appears here via TCRdb, limited to in-frame rearrangements. These files lack a portion of the clones; in checked studies, under half of the deficit traces to unresolved V genes, and the cause of the others is not known. Within this sample are 200,000 to 250,000 clones, with 70% to 90% of them counted one time only. About 4.5% of the sample lies in the top ten. The specimen was PBMCs or T cells enriched from blood (not recorded which). The source of these receptors is a woman aged 25 to 39 who had been exposed to COVID-19.

This clone was picked up one time. The chain links TRBV7-2 to TRBJ2-1; 8 bases match TRBD2. CDR1 is SGHTA and CDR2 is FQGNSA in the germline V gene. This CDR3 is 15 amino acids long. V lost 5 bases and J lost 5; bases outside the gene matches: 8. CDR3 sequence: CASSGTGTRHNEQFF. In DNA, the CDR3 is TGTGCCAGCAGCGGGACCGGGACTAGGCACAATGAGCAGTTCTTC.

The V and J genes are TRBV3-1 (or the pseudogene TRBV3-2) and TRBJ1-2, with 9 bases identical to TRBD1. The CDR3 contains 14 residues. Germline V gene sequence: CDR1 LGHDT, CDR2 YNNKEL (reference sequence). V trimming: 4 bases; J trimming: 8 bases; junction bases outside the gene matches: 8. The CDR3 sequence: CASSPGTGYGGYTF. In DNA, the CDR3 is TGTGCCAGCAGCCCCGGGACAGGGTATGGGGGCTACACCTTC.

The chain links TRBV5-1 to TRBJ2-1; TRBD2 matches at 9 bases. The CDR3 has 15 amino acids. In germline, CDR1 is SGHRS, CDR2 YFSETQ. With V trimmed by 2 bases and J by 10 bases, 10 bases remained unmatched. The DNA of the CDR3 is TGCGCCAGCAGCTTCAGTAGCGGGGGTCCCGTGGAGCAGTTCTTC. It encodes CASSFSSGGPVEQFF.

This clone was detected only once. V usage is TRBV13 and J usage is TRBJ2-7, with 12 bases identical to TRBD2. This CDR3 spans 16 amino acids. V was pared by 3 bases and J by 7 bases, with 10 bases of the junction left unmatched. Germline V lookup: CDR1 PRHDT, CDR2 FYEKMQ (reference sequence). The CDR3 DNA is TGTGCCAGCAGCTTCCCCGGACTAGCGGGGTTCTCGGAGCAGTACTTC. Translating gives CASSFPGLAGFSEQYF.